This T cell receptor beta chain was recorded in a study of tumor-infiltrating lymphocytes in localized non-small cell lung cancer. Study-level results: Different pieces of the same tissue were used for each assay.

Sequenced by immunoSEQ multiplex PCR; TCRdb stores in-frame clones only, minus some. The sample lists 9,000 or so clones, 70% to 85% occurring once. Looked up from germline, CDR1 is SGHVS and CDR2 is FQNEAQ. The CDR3 runs to 13 residues. V was clipped by 2 bases and J by 7 bases, with 9 bases between them. Notes on this clone: As yet, its antigen is unknown.

This TCR derives from a human donor with non-small cell lung cancer. Sequences were obtained from uninvolved lung tissue not adjacent to the tumor. The V gene is TRBV7-8, the J gene TRBJ1-5; D not resolved. CDR3 nucleotides: TGTGCCAGCAGCTTATACCAGAGCCAGCCCCAGCATTTT. Its protein is CASSLYQSQPQHF.